Listed below are T cell receptor beta chains from one sample, sequenced in a study of PD-1 blockade in mismatch repair-deficient tumors. Sequencing was performed with immunoSEQ multiplex PCR; in TCRdb, only in-frame clones are kept and a portion is missing. The table includes about 20,000 clones, approximately 84% detected once. The sequencing here drew on peripheral blood, taken 2 weeks after starting pembrolizumab. The receptor source for this set is an adult with mismatch repair-deficient cancer. Both conserved end residues are trimmed from each CDR3. Fields, in order: V gene, CDR3 protein.

v_gene: TRBV19
CDR3aa: ASSPQGTQPQH

v_gene: TRBV5-1
CDR3aa: ASSITALAGGETQY

v_gene: TRBV27
CDR3aa: ASSSETGGSTGELF

v_gene: TRBV5-1
CDR3aa: ASSLAGQGVPLTDTQY

v_gene: TRBV6-5
CDR3aa: ASGGGGEQF

v_gene: TRBV6-5
CDR3aa: ASSPPGQGSYEQY

v_gene: TRBV21-1
CDR3aa: ASSKGERGTGGHNEQF

v_gene: TRBV5-4
CDR3aa: ASSLGGRASEELF

v_gene: TRBV5-1
CDR3aa: ASSLAPEVTEAF

v_gene: TRBV5-4
CDR3aa: ASSLVPGQGAGEQY

v_gene: TRBV7-9
CDR3aa: ASSPWGGSYGYT

v_gene: TRBV5-1
CDR3aa: ASSLGQSYGYT

v_gene: TRBV6-6
CDR3aa: ASRGVARNTGELF

v_gene: TRBV27
CDR3aa: ASSKGVFLPQH

v_gene: TRBV11-2
CDR3aa: ASSPPRTGGSYEQY

v_gene: TRBV5-6
CDR3aa: ASGRGQQNTEAF

v_gene: TRBV7-2
CDR3aa: ASSLQGLTGETQY

v_gene: TRBV4-1
CDR3aa: ASSQTGTNNEQF

v_gene: TRBV21-1
CDR3aa: ASSPGTSAPSYNEQF

v_gene: TRBV6-1
CDR3aa: TLTGGTNQPQH

v_gene: TRBV4-1
CDR3aa: ASSQAGWGHRYEQY

v_gene: TRBV19
CDR3aa: ASITGSYGYT

v_gene: TRBV9
CDR3aa: ASSVGGNQETQY

v_gene: TRBV9
CDR3aa: ASSVGGRAGYNEQF

v_gene: TRBV27
CDR3aa: ASSTRTGGRRTDTQY

v_gene: TRBV28
CDR3aa: ASSFGDTFEAF

v_gene: TRBV5-1
CDR3aa: ASRRDRTDTQY

v_gene: TRBV5-6
CDR3aa: ASRGRRTGELF